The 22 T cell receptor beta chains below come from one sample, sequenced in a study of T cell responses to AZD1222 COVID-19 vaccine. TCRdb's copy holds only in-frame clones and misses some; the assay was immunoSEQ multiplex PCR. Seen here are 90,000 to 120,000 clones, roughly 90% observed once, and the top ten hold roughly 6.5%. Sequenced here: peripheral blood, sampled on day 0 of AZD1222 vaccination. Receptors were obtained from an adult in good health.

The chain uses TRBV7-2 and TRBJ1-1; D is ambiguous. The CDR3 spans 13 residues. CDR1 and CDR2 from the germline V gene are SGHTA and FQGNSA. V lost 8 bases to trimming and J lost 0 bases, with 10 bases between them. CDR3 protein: CASLRQMNTEAFF. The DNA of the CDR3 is TGTGCCAGCCTGAGACAAATGAACACTGAAGCTTTCTTT. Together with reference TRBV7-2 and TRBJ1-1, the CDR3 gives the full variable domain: GAGVSQSPSNKVTEKGKDVELRCDPISGHTALYWYRQSLGQGLEFLIYFQGNSAPDKSGLPSDRFSAERTGGSVSTLTIQRTQQEDSAVYLCASLRQMNTEAFFGQGTRLTVV.

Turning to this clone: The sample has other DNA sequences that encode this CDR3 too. The CDR3 DNA follows: TGTGCCAGCAGCTTAGAGGGCAGCTATTCACCCCTCCACTTT. This sequence encodes CASSLEGSYSPLHF. The chain uses TRBV7-2 and TRBJ1-6; D is undetermined. The V gene's germline CDR1 is SGHTA and CDR2 FQGNSA. Trimming removed 1 base at V and 8 bases at J, with 9 bases between. The CDR3 consists of 14 residues.

CDR3 residues: CAWTFNTGELFF. CDR3 bases: TGTGCCTGGACTTTCAACACCGGGGAGCTGTTTTTT. V gene TRBV30 combines with J gene TRBJ2-2; D remains ambiguous. V lost 4 bases and J lost 2, with 5 bases in between. The CDR3 covers 12 residues. Germline V gene sequence: CDR1 GTSNPN, CDR2 SVGIG (reference sequence).

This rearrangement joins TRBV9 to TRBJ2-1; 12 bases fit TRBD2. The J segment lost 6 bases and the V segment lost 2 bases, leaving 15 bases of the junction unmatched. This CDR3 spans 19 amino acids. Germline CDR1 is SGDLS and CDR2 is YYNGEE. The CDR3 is CASSVPGSLAGGPPNEQFF. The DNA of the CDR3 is TGTGCCAGCAGCGTCCCTGGGAGTCTAGCGGGAGGGCCTCCCAATGAGCAGTTCTTC.

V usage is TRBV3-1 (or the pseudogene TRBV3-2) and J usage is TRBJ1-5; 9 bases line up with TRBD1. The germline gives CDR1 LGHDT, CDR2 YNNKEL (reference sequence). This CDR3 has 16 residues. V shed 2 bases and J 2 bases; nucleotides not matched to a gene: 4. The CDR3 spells CASSQNRGPGNQPQHF. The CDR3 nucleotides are TGTGCCAGCAGCCAAAACAGGGGGCCGGGCAATCAGCCCCAGCATTTT.

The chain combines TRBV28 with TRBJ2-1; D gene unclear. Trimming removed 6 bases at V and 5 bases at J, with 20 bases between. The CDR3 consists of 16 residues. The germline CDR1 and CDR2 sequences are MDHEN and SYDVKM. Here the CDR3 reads CASSKGPSHADNEQFF. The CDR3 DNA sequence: TGTGCCAGCAGCAAAGGGCCTTCGCATGCGGACAATGAGCAGTTCTTC. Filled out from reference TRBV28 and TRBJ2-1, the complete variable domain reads DVKVTQSSRYLVKRTGEKVFLECVQDMDHENMFWYRQDPGLGLRLIYFSYDVKMKEKGDIPEGYSVSREKKERFSLILESASTNQTSMYLCASSKGPSHADNEQFFGPGTRLTVL.

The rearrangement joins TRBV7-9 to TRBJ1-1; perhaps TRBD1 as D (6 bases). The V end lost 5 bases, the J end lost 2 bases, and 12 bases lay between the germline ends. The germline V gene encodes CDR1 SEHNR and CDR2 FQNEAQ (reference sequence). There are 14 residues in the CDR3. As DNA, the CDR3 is TGTGCCAGCAGCGCACAGGGAGTCAACACTGAAGCTTTCTTT. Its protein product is CASSAQGVNTEAFF.

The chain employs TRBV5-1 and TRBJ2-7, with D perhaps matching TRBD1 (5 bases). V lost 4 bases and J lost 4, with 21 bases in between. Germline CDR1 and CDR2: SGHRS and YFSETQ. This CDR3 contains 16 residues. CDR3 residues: CASSPGLQVNLYEQYF. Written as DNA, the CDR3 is TGCGCCAGCAGCCCGGGCCTACAGGTTAACCTTTACGAGCAGTACTTC. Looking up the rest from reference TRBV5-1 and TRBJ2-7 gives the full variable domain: KAGVTQTPRYLIKTRGQQVTLSCSPISGHRSVSWYQQTPGQGLQFLFEYFSETQRNKGNFPGRFSGRQFSNSRSEMNVSTLELGDSALYLCASSPGLQVNLYEQYFGPGTRLTVT.

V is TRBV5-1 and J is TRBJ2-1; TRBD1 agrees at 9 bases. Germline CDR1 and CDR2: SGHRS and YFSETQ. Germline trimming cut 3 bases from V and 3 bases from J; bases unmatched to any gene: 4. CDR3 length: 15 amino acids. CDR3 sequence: CASSSGQGYYNEQFF. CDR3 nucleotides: TGCGCCAGCAGCTCGGGACAGGGCTACTACAATGAGCAGTTCTTC.

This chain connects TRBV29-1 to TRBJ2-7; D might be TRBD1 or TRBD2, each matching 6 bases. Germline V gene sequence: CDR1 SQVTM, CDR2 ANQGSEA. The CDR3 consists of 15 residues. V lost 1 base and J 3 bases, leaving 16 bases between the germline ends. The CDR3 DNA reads TGCAGCGTTGAAGGGCTGAGACTAGGGGGCTACGAGCAGTACTTC. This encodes CSVEGLRLGGYEQYF.

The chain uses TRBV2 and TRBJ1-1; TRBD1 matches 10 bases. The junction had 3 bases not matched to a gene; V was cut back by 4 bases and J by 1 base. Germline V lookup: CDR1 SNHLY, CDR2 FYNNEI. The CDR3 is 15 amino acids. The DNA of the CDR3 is TGTGCCAGCAGTGTCGGACAGGGGGGGAACACTGAAGCTTTCTTT. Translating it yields CASSVGQGGNTEAFF.

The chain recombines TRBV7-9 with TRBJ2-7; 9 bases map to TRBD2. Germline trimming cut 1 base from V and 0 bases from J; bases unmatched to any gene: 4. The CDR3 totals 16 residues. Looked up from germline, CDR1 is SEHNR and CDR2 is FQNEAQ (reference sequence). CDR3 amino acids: CASSLELAGHSYEQYF. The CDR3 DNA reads TGTGCCAGCAGCTTAGAGCTAGCGGGGCACTCCTACGAGCAGTACTTC.

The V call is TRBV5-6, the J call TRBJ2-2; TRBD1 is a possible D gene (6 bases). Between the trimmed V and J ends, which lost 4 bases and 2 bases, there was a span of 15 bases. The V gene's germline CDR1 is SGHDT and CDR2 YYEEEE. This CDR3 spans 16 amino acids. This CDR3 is CASSLKLGQNTGELFF. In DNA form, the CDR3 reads TGTGCCAGCAGCCTAAAATTGGGACAAAACACCGGGGAGCTGTTTTTT.

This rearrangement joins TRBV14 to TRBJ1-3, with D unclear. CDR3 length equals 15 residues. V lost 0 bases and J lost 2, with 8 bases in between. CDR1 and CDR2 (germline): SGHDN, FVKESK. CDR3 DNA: TGTGCCAGCAGCCAAGAGGGCAATCCTGGAAACACCATATATTTT. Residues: CASSQEGNPGNTIYF. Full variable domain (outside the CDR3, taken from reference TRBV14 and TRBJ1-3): EAGVTQFPSHSVIEKGQTVTLRCDPISGHDNLYWYRRVMGKEIKFLLHFVKESKQDESGMPNNRFLAERTGGTYSTLKVQPAELEDSGVYFCASSQEGNPGNTIYFGEGSWLTVV.

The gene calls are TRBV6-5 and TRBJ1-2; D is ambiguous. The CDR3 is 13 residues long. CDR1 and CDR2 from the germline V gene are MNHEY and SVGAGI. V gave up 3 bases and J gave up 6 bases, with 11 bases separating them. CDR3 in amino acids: CASSYRVGHGYTF. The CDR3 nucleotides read TGTGCCAGCAGTTATCGAGTTGGCCATGGCTACACCTTC.

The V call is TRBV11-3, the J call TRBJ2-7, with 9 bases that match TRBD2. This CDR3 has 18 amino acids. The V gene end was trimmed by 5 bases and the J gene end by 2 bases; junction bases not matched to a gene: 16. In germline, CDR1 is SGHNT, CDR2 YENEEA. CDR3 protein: CASSPRGGPSGKAYEQYF. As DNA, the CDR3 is TGTGCCAGCAGCCCTAGGGGGGGCCCTAGCGGGAAAGCCTACGAGCAGTACTTC.

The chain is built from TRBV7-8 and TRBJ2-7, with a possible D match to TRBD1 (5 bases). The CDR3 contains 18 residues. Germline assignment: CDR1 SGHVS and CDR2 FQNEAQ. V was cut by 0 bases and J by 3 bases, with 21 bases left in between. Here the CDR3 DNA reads TGTGCCAGCAGCTTAGCGGGCGCAGGGAATGACTTCTACTACGAGCAGTACTTC. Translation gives CASSLAGAGNDFYYEQYF.

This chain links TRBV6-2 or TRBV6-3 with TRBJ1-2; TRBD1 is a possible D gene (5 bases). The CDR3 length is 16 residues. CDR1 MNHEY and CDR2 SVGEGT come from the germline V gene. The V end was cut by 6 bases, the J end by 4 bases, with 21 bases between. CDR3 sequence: CASSPTPGSGGYGYTF. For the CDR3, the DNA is TGTGCCAGCAGCCCTACCCCGGGCTCCGGGGGCTATGGCTACACCTTC.

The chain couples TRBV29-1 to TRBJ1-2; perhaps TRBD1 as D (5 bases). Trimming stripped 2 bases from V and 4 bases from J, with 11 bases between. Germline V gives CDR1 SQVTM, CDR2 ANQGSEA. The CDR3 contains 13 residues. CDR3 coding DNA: TGCAGCGTTGAAAGGCAGGGCGGCTATGGCTACACCTTC. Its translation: CSVERQGGYGYTF. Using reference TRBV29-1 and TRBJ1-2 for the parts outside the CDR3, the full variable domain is SAVISQKPSRDICQRGTSLTIQCQVDSQVTMMFWYRQQPGQSLTLIATANQGSEATYESGFVIDKFPISRPNLTFSTLTVSNMSPEDSSIYLCSVERQGGYGYTFGSGTRLTVV.

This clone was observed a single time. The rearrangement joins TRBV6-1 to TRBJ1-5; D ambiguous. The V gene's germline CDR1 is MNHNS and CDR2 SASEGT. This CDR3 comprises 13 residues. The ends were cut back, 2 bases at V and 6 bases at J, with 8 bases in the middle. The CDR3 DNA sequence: TGTGCCAGCAGTGAAACCCAGACTCAGCCCCAGCATTTT. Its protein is CASSETQTQPQHF.

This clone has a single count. CDR3: CASSYSIPPEDYGYTF. The CDR3 region has the DNA TGTGCCAGCAGTTACTCGATACCGCCCGAGGACTATGGCTACACCTTC. This rearrangement joins TRBV6-5 to TRBJ1-2; unclear D gene. The V gene's germline CDR1 is MNHEY and CDR2 SVGAGI. The V gene lost 0 bases and the J gene lost 3 bases, with 14 bases spanning the gap. There are 16 residues in the CDR3.

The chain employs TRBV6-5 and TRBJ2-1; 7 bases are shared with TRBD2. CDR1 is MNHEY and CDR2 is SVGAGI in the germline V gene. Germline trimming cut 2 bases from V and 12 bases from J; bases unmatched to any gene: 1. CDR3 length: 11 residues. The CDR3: CASSYGRAQFF. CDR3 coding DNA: TGTGCCAGCAGTTACGGGAGGGCGCAGTTCTTC.